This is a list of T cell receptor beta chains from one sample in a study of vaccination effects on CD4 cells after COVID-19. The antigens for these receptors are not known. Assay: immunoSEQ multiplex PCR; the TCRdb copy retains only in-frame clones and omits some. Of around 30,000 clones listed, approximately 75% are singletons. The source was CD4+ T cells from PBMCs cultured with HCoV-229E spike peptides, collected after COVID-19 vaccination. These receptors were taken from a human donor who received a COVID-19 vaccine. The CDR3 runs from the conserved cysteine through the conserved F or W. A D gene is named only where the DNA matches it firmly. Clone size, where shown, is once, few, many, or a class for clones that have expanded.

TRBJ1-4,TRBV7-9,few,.,TGTGCCAGCAGCCCAGGGACACAAACTAATGAAAAACTGTTTTTT,CASSPGTQTNEKLFF
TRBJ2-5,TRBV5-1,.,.,TGCGCCAGCAGCACCGGGGACGGGTGGGGAGAGACCCAGTACTTC,CASSTGDGWGETQYF
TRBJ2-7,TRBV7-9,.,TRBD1,TGTGCCAGCAGCCCGACAGGGGTTGAGTACGAGCAGTACTTC,CASSPTGVEYEQYF
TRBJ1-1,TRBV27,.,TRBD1,TGTGCCAGCAGTTTACTGGACAGGTCCACTGAAGCTTTCTTT,CASSLLDRSTEAFF
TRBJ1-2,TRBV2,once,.,TGTGCCAGCAGTCCAGGGTTGGGGGGAGGCGGCTACACCTTC,CASSPGLGGGGYTF
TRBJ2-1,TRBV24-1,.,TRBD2,TGTGCCACCAGTGACGCTCAGGGACGATGGCGGGGGTACAATGAGCAGTTCTTC,CATSDAQGRWRGYNEQFF
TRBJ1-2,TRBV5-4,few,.,TGTGCCAGCAGCCTATGGGGGGGGACCTATGGCTACACCTTC,CASSLWGGTYGYTF
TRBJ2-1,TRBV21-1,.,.,TGTGCCAGCACCAGTCGAGACAGGGGCAATGAGCAGTTCTTC,CASTSRDRGNEQFF
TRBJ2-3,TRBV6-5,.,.,TGTGCCAGCGGGACGACAGATACGCAGTATTTT,CASGTTDTQYF
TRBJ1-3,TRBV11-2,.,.,TGTGCCAGCAGCACAAGACAGAATACTGGAAACACCATATATTTT,CASSTRQNTGNTIYF
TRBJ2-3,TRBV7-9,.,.,TGTGCCAGCAGAGGAGAGCTAACTAGCACAGATACGCAGTATTTT,CASRGELTSTDTQYF
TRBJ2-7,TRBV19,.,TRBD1,TGTGCCAGTAGTATGGGGGACAGGGGTAAGGTAACCTACGAGCAGTACTTC,CASSMGDRGKVTYEQYF
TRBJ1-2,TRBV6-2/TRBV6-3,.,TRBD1,TGTGCCAGCAGCTCGGATCGGGGGGACAGCTTC,CASSSDRGDSF
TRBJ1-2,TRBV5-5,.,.,TGTGCCAGCAGCCCTATTCCGACAGGCCGAGCTAACTATGGCTACACCTTC,CASSPIPTGRANYGYTF
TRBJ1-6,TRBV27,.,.,TGTGCCAGCAGCTCTAAGGCCCTACATTCACCCCTCCACTTT,CASSSKALHSPLHF
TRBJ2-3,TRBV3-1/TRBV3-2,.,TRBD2,TGTGCCAGCAGCCACGTGCCCCTAGCGGGGGACATCACAGATACGCAGTATTTT,CASSHVPLAGDITDTQYF
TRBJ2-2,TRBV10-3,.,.,TGTGCCATCAGTGTATTTCTGGGACAACCGAACACCGGGGAGCTGTTTTTT,CAISVFLGQPNTGELFF
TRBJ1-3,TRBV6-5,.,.,TGTGCCAGCAGCTGGACAGTTGGAAACACCATATATTTT,CASSWTVGNTIYF
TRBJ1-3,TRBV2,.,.,TGTGCCAGCAGCGGGCCTGGAAACACCATATATTTT,CASSGPGNTIYF
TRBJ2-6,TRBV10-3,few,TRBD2,TGTGCCATCAGCCTCTCCGGACTAGCGGTTGGGGCCAACGTCCTGACTTTC,CAISLSGLAVGANVLTF
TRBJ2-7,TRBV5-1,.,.,TGCGCCAGCAGCTTGAACGCAGCCTACGAGCAGTACTTC,CASSLNAAYEQYF
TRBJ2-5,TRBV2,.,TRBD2,TGTGCCAGCAGTGACCGTAGCGGGAGGGGGGAGACCCAGTACTTC,CASSDRSGRGETQYF
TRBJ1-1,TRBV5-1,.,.,TGCGCCAGCAGCCCTGGGGGGAGGAACACTGAAGCTTTCTTT,CASSPGGRNTEAFF
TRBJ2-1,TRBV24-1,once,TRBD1,TGTGCCACCAGTGGCGGGACAGGAGTTTACAATGAGCAGTTCTTC,CATSGGTGVYNEQFF
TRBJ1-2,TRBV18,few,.,TGTGCCAGCTCACCACAGGGTTACTATGGCTACACCTTC,CASSPQGYYGYTF
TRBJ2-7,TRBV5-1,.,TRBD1,TGCGCCAGCAGCTTGCGGCTTCGGGACAGGGATTACGAGCAGTACTTC,CASSLRLRDRDYEQYF
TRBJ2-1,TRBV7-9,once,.,TGTGCCAGCAGCTTAGATGCCGTGGTCAATGAGCAGTTCTTC,CASSLDAVVNEQFF
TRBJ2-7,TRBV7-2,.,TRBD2,TGTGCCAGCAGCTTAGTAGGCCTAGCGGACACCTACGAGCAGTACTTC,CASSLVGLADTYEQYF
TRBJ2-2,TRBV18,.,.,TGTGCCAGCTCACCAGTTCAGTCAGTATCTACCGGGGAGCTGTTTTTT,CASSPVQSVSTGELFF
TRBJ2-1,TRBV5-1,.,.,TGCGCCAGCAGCTTGGGGTCCCCCACACATGAGCAGTTCTTC,CASSLGSPTHEQFF
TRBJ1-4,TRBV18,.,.,TGTGCCAGCTCACCACAGGGAGCCTTTGAAAAACTGTTTTTT,CASSPQGAFEKLFF
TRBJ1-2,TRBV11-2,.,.,TGTGCCAGCAGCTTAGATCGGGAGCGCTATGGCTACACCTTC,CASSLDRERYGYTF
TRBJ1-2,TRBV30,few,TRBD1,TGTGCCTGGAGTGTACGCCTAGGGGGCCGTGGCTACACCTTC,CAWSVRLGGRGYTF
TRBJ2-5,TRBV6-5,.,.,TGTGCCAGCAGTTTCAGCGGTCAAGAGACCCAGTACTTC,CASSFSGQETQYF
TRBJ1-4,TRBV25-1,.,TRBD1,TGTGCCAGCAGTGAGGTCAGGGGGCGGGAAAAACTGTTTTTT,CASSEVRGREKLFF
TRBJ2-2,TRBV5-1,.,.,TGCGCCAGCAGGGAGATAAGCGGGAACACCGGGGAGCTGTTTTTT,CASREISGNTGELFF
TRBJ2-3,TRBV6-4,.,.,TGTGCCAGCAGTGACTTTGGGGACCTCCAGCCGGGTACGCAGTATTTT,CASSDFGDLQPGTQYF
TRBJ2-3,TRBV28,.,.,TGTGCCAGCAGTTTCGCCCCCCAGGGCTTCGCGGGGAGCACAGATACGCAGTATTTT,CASSFAPQGFAGSTDTQYF
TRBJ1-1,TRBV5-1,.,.,TGCGCCAGCAGCTCGCGGGTGAACACTGAAGCTTTCTTT,CASSSRVNTEAFF
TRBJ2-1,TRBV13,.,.,TGTGCCAGCAGCTTAGGCCTTGGACCGCCAGAGTACAATGAGCAGTTCTTC,CASSLGLGPPEYNEQFF
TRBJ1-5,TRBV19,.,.,TGTGCGACCTCGTGGCTTGGAAATCAGCCCCAGCATTTT,CATSWLGNQPQHF
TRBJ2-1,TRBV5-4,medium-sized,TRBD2,TGTGCCAGCAGCCCGACTAGCGGGAGGGCCCCTGAGCAGTTCTTC,CASSPTSGRAPEQFF
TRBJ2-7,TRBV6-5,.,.,TGTGCCAGCAGGGTGGGAGGGGGACAGTACGAGCAGTACTTC,CASRVGGGQYEQYF
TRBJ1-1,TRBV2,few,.,TGTTCCAGCAGAAGAGCCAACAGGGAGCTGAACACTGAAGCTTTCTTT,CSSRRANRELNTEAFF
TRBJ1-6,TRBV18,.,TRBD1,TGTGCCAGCCCAAGACAGGGAGTAAGAGGTTCACCCCTCCACTTT,CASPRQGVRGSPLHF
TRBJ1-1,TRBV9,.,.,TGTGCCAGCAGCGCCGACAGCGGGTTCGTATGGAAGAACACTGAAGCTTTCTTT,CASSADSGFVWKNTEAFF